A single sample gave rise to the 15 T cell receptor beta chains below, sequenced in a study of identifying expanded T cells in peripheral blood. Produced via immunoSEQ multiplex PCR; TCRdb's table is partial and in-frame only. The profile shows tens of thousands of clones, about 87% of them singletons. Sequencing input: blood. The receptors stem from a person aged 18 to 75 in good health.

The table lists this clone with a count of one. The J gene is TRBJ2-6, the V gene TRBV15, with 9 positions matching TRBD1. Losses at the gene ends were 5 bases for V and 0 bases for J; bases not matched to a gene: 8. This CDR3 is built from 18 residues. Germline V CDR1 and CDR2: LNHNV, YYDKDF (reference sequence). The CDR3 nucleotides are TGTGCCACCAGCTTCGACAGGGGGTCATTCTCTGGGGCCAACGTCCTGACTTTC. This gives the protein CATSFDRGSFSGANVLTF.

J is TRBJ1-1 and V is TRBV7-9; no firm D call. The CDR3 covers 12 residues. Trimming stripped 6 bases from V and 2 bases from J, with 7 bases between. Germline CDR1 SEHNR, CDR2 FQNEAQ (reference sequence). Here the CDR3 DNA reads TGTGCCAGCAGACGAATCAACACTGAAGCTTTCTTT. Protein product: CASRRINTEAFF.

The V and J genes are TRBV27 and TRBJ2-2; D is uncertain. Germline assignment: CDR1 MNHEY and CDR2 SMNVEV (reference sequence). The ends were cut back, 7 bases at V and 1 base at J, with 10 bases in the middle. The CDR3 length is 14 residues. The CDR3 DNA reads TGTGCCAGCACTGACCGCGGGAACACCGGGGAGCTGTTTTTT. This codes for CASTDRGNTGELFF.

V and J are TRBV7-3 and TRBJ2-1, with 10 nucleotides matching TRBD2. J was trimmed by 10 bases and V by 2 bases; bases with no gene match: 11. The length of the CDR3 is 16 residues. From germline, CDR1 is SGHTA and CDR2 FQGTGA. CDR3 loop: CASSLLPGLAGDEQFF. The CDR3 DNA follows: TGTGCCAGCAGCTTATTGCCAGGGCTAGCGGGAGACGAGCAGTTCTTC.

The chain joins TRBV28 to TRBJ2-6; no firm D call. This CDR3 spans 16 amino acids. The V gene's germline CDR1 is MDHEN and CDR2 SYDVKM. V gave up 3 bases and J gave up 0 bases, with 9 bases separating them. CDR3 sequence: CASSLVTGSGANVLTF. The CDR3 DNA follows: TGTGCCAGCAGTTTGGTGACGGGCTCTGGGGCCAACGTCCTGACTTTC.

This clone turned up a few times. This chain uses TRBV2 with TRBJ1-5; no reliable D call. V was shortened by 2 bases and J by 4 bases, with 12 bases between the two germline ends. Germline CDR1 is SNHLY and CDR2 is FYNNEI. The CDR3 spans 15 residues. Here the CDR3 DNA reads TGTGCCAGCAGTGAATTTAGGAATTTAAATCAGCCCCAGCATTTT. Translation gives CASSEFRNLNQPQHF. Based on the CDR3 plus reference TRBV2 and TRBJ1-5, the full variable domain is EPEVTQTPSHQVTQMGQEVILRCVPISNHLYFYWYRQILGQKVEFLVSFYNNEISEKSEIFDDQFSVERPDGSNFTLKIRSTKLEDSAMYFCASSEFRNLNQPQHFGDGTRLSIL.

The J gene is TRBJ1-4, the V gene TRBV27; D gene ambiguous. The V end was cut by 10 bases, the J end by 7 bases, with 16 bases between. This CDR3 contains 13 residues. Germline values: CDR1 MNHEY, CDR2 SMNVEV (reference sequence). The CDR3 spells CAIRAGPSEKLFF. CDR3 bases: TGTGCCATTCGGGCCGGACCGAGTGAAAAACTGTTTTTT. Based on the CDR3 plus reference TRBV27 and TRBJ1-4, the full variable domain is EAQVTQNPRYLITVTGKKLTVTCSQNMNHEYMSWYRQDPGLGLRQIYYSMNVEVTDKGDVPEGYKVSRKEKRNFPLILESPSPNQTSLYFCAIRAGPSEKLFFGSGTQLSVL.

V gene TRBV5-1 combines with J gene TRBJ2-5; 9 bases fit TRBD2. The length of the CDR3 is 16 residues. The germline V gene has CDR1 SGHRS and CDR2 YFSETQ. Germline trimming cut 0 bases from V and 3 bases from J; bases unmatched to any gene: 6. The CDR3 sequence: CASSLGPGLAEETQYF. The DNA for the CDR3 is TGCGCCAGCAGCTTGGGACCGGGACTAGCAGAAGAGACCCAGTACTTC.

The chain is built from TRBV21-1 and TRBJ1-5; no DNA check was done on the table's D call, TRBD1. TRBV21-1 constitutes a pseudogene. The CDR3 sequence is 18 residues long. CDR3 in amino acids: CASSKAVRGRGLDQPQHF. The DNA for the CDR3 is TGTGCCAGCAGCAAAGCAGTAAGGGGCAGGGGGTTAGATCAGCCCCAGCATTTT.

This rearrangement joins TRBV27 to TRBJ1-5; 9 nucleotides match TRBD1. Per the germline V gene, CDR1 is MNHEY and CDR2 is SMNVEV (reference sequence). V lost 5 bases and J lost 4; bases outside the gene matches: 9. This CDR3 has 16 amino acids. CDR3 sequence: CASSVRGQGWNQPQHF. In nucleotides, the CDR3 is TGTGCCAGCAGTGTTCGGGGACAGGGTTGGAATCAGCCCCAGCATTTT.

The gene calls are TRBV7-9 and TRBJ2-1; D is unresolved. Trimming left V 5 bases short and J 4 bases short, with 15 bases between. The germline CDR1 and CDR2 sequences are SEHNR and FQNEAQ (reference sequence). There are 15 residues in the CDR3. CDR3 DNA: TGTGCCAGCAGCGGGCCGGGTCTTGCGTACAATGAGCAGTTCTTC. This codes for CASSGPGLAYNEQFF.

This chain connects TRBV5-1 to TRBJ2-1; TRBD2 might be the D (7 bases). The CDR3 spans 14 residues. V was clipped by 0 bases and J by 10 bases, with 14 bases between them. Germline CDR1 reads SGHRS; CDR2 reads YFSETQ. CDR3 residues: CASSLAARGGEQFF. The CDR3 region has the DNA TGCGCCAGCAGCTTGGCCGCCAGGGGAGGGGAGCAGTTCTTC.

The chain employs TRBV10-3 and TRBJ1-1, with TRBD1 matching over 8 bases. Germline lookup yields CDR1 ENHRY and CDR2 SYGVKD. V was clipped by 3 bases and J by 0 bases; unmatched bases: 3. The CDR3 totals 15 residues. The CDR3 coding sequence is TGTGCCATCAGTGACGGGACAGGAATGAACACTGAAGCTTTCTTT. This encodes CAISDGTGMNTEAFF.

The DNA of the CDR3 is TGTGCCAGCAGCTTAGAGCTCCTCGGACGGTCCTACGAGCAGTACTTC. Translation gives CASSLELLGRSYEQYF. The V gene is TRBV11-2, the J gene TRBJ2-7; D gene uncertain. Germline-derived CDR1 and CDR2 are SGHAT and FQNNGV. V lost 0 bases and J lost 1, with 13 bases in between. CDR3 length equals 16 residues.

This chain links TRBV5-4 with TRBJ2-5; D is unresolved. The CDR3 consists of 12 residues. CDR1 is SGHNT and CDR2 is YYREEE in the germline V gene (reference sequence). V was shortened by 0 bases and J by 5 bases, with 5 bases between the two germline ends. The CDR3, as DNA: TGTGCCAGCAGCTTGGATAGGGAGACCCAGTACTTC. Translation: CASSLDRETQYF. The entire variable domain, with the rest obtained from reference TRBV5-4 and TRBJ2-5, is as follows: ETGVTQSPTHLIKTRGQQVTLRCSSQSGHNTVSWYQQALGQGPQFIFQYYREEENGRGNFPPRFSGLQFPNYSSELNVNALELDDSALYLCASSLDRETQYFGPGTRLLVL.